This entry concerns a single T cell receptor beta chain. The CDR3 totals 16 residues. The J segment lost 6 bases and the V segment lost 2 bases, leaving 9 bases of the junction unmatched. Germline-derived CDR1 and CDR2 are LGHNA and YSLEER. The data were taken from a study of blood T cell repertoires in COVID-19. Before being deemed recovered, Cohort 3 donors had two negative PCRs, clearance, or symptom resolution. Sequenced by immunoSEQ multiplex PCR; TCRdb stores in-frame clones only, minus some. The sample comprises 110,000 to 150,000 clones, approximately 90% of which are singletons, and 4.3% rests with the top ten.

Sequencing was performed on PBMCs or T cells enriched from blood (not recorded which). The receptor comes from a man aged 45 to 65 who had recovered from COVID-19. This chain uses TRBV4-3 with TRBJ1-5, with 8 bases aligning to TRBD1. The CDR3 protein is CASSQTHRGLSQPQHF. In DNA form, the CDR3 reads TGCGCCAGCAGCCAAACCCACAGGGGGTTAAGTCAGCCCCAGCATTTT.